Below, 30 T cell receptor beta chains from the same sample are listed, as sequenced in a study of regulatory T cells in long-lasting Graves disease. For TCR beta, libraries came from iRepertoire HTBI primers and Arm-PCR of CDR3 regions. Via MiXCR, TCRdb re-called the multiplex PCR reads, giving one row per CDR3 protein. The sample consists of around 500,000 distinct CDR3 sequences, approximately 16% of them appearing once. The time point denotes: newly diagnosed GD, antithyroid drugs for less than 3 months. PBMC-derived RNA was used for the TCR library. This sample also appeared in a second study, on T cells in Graves' hyperthyroidism and ophthalmopathy.

This specimen consisted of peripheral blood mononuclear cells (PBMCs), obtained at new diagnosis, from a patient treated with antithyroid drugs. These receptors were collected from a woman aged 35-65 years with Graves disease.

This clonotype was found a few times. V is TRBV6-9 and J is TRBJ2-2; tentative D call: TRBD2 (6 bases). With 3 bases removed from V and 4 bases from J, the gap between germline ends came to 12 bases. CDR3 length: 15 residues. Germline CDR1 is MNHGY and CDR2 is SVAAGI. CDR3 nucleotides: TGTGCCAGCAGTTACGCGGAGGGCGGCACCGGGGAGCTGTTTTTT. Translating it yields CASSYAEGGTGELFF.

This clonotype was counted at least ten times. The chain has TRBV5-1 and TRBJ2-3; 16 nucleotides match TRBD2. J gave up 6 bases and V 3 bases, and 4 bases lay outside the gene matches. The CDR3 extends over 16 amino acids. Germline CDR1 is SGHRS and CDR2 is YFSETQ. CDR3 in amino acids: CASSSGLAGGPDTQYF. CDR3 in DNA: TGCGCCAGCAGCTCGGGACTAGCGGGGGGGCCTGATACGCAGTATTTT.

The rearrangement links TRBV7-3 to TRBJ2-1; D call uncertain. CDR1 SGHTA and CDR2 FQGTGA come from the germline V gene. The CDR3 totals 12 residues. The ends were cut back, 5 bases at V and 6 bases at J, with 8 bases in the middle. The CDR3 nucleotides read TGTGCCAGCAGCCCCTCTCCCAATGAGCAGTTCTTC. Encoded protein: CASSPSPNEQFF.

V gene TRBV19 combines with J gene TRBJ1-2; D gene ambiguous. The germline gives CDR1 LNHDA, CDR2 SQIVND (reference sequence). The length of the CDR3 is 14 residues. Trimming shortened V by 6 bases and J by 2 bases, and 13 bases separated the two germline ends. CDR3 in DNA: TGTGCCAGTAGCCTCCGAAGCAGAAACTATGGCTACACCTTC. Encoded protein: CASSLRSRNYGYTF.

At least ten counts were recorded for this clonotype. The chain joins TRBV12-3 or TRBV12-4 to TRBJ1-5, with D possibly matching TRBD1 (5 bases). The CDR3 spans 16 residues. Trimming took 3 bases from V and 0 from J, leaving 12 bases between them. DNA of the CDR3: TGTGCCAGCAGTTTTAGTTCAGGGTATAGCAATCAGCCCCAGCATTTT. Amino acids: CASSFSSGYSNQPQHF.

This clonotype came up a few times. The chain combines TRBV30 with TRBJ2-3, with D uncertain. The CDR3 is 13 residues long. V shed 1 base and J shed 2 bases, with 7 bases lying between them. In germline, CDR1 is GTSNPN, CDR2 SVGIG (reference sequence). The CDR3 sequence is CAWSGDFTDTQYF. CDR3 bases: TGTGCCTGGAGTGGGGATTTCACAGATACGCAGTATTTT.

The chain links TRBV6-1 to TRBJ2-1; 9 positions match TRBD2. With 1 base clipped from V and 3 bases from J, the junction kept 4 bases outside the gene matches. The germline CDR1 and CDR2 sequences are MNHNS and SASEGT. The CDR3 is 16 residues long. The CDR3: CASSEGLAAFYNEQFF. CDR3 sequence (DNA): TGTGCCAGCAGTGAAGGACTAGCGGCCTTCTACAATGAGCAGTTCTTC.

Many counts were recorded for this clonotype. This rearrangement joins TRBV29-1 to TRBJ2-7, with D possibly being TRBD1 (5 bases). V dropped 3 bases and J dropped 3 bases, with 12 bases sitting between them. The germline CDR1 and CDR2 sequences are SQVTM and ANQGSEA. This CDR3 spans 13 amino acids. This CDR3 reads CSVESWQGYEQYF. Written as DNA, the CDR3 is TGCAGCGTTGAGAGTTGGCAGGGCTACGAGCAGTACTTC.

At least ten counts were recorded for this clonotype. The J gene is TRBJ2-3, the V gene TRBV7-2; no definite D call. In germline, CDR1 is SGHTA, CDR2 FQGNSA. The CDR3 runs to 12 residues. The V gene lost 4 bases and the J gene lost 8 bases, with 10 bases spanning the gap. The CDR3 protein is CASSSYLSTQYF. Here the CDR3 DNA reads TGTGCCAGCAGCTCCTATTTAAGTACGCAGTATTTT.

Ten or more counts support this clonotype. The CDR3 spells CASSQSSGTSRNIQYF. CDR3 sequence (DNA): TGTGCCAGCAGCCAATCATCGGGGACTAGCAGAAACATTCAGTACTTC. The chain is built from TRBV11-2 and TRBJ2-4, with 9 bases fitting TRBD2. Germline CDR1 SGHAT, CDR2 FQNNGV. Unmatched junction bases numbered 11, after V lost 5 bases and J lost 6 bases. This CDR3 has 16 residues.

Only a few counts were recorded for this clonotype. The V call is TRBV20-1, the J call TRBJ2-7; TRBD1 aligns across 8 bases. Germline CDR1 is DFQATT and CDR2 is SNEGSKA (reference sequence). The CDR3 is 13 residues long. V shed 0 bases, J shed 3 bases, and the junction held 1 base outside the gene matches. The chain's CDR3 is CSARDGQGYEQYF. CDR3 DNA: TGCAGTGCTAGAGACGGACAGGGCTACGAGCAGTACTTC.

The V call is TRBV6-1, the J call TRBJ1-1, with 7 bases identical to TRBD1. The CDR3 is 13 residues long. Germline V gives CDR1 MNHNS, CDR2 SASEGT. V dropped 6 bases and J dropped 7; count of bases not matched to a gene: 8. Here the CDR3 DNA reads TGTGCCAGCAGATCCCCTTCAGGGGGTGAAGCTTTCTTT. Translated, it gives CASRSPSGGEAFF.

This clonotype has a count of ten or more. Its ends do not fully match the called genes, so a read error is possible. The chain employs TRBV5-1 and TRBJ2-7; 9 positions match TRBD2. Looked up from germline, CDR1 is SGHRS and CDR2 is YFSETQ. The CDR3 runs to 15 residues. The CDR3 bases are TGTGCCAGCAGCCCCGCGGGGGGGGAGTCGTACGAGCAGTACTTC. Amino acids: CASSPAGGESYEQYF.

This clonotype has just a few counts. This chain connects TRBV5-1 to TRBJ2-7; no reliable D call. The CDR3 has 15 amino acids. Germline CDR1 SGHRS, CDR2 YFSETQ. The V and J ends lost 1 base and 4 bases respectively, with 15 bases between them. CDR3: CASSLMPNSKYEQYF. The CDR3 DNA is TGCGCCAGCAGCTTGATGCCGAACAGCAAGTACGAGCAGTACTTC.

The rearrangement joins TRBV4-1 to TRBJ1-2; D perhaps matches TRBD1 (6 bases). Germline CDR1 and CDR2: MGHRA and YSYEKL. This CDR3 contains 14 residues. V shed 1 base and J shed 4 bases, with 10 bases lying between them. For the CDR3, the DNA is TGCGCCAGCAGCCAAGTAGGGACAACCTATGGCTACACCTTC. It yields the protein CASSQVGTTYGYTF.

This clonotype was counted a single time. This sequence may be a read error, since a much larger clone differs from it by one base. The chain recombines TRBV11-1 with TRBJ2-1; maybe TRBD1 (6 bases). Trimming cost V 1 base and J 10 bases, with 14 bases left between them. Germline CDR1 and CDR2: SGHAT and FQDESV (reference sequence). The CDR3 loop spans 14 amino acids. The CDR3 nucleotides are TGTGCCAGCAGCTTAGGGGACATGCTCTACGAGCAGTTCTTC. It yields the protein CASSLGDMLYEQFF. The whole variable domain, remainder taken from reference TRBV11-1 and TRBJ2-1, is EAEVAQSPRYKITEKSQAVAFWCDPISGHATLYWYRQILGQGPELLVQFQDESVVDDSQLPKDRFSAERLKGVDSTLKIQPAELGDSAMYLCASSLGDMLYEQFFGPGTRLTVL.

Here the CDR3 reads CASSSSRVLAGPTNTGELFF. The CDR3 DNA reads TGTGCCAGCAGCTCCTCCCGAGTACTAGCGGGGCCTACGAACACCGGGGAGCTGTTTTTT. The chain is built from TRBV7-9 and TRBJ2-2; TRBD2 agrees at 10 bases. Looked up from germline, CDR1 is SEHNR and CDR2 is FQNEAQ (reference sequence). This CDR3 comprises 20 residues. With 4 bases clipped from V and 0 bases from J, the junction kept 14 bases outside the gene matches.

The genes are TRBV12-3 or TRBV12-4 and TRBJ1-2; D might be TRBD1 (6 bases). The germline V and J ends were trimmed by 6 bases and 2 bases, with 16 bases remaining between them. CDR3 length: 15 residues. The CDR3: CASSRNGQLNYGYTF. The CDR3 bases are TGTGCCAGCAGCCGCAACGGACAGCTCAACTATGGCTACACCTTC.

This clonotype was counted many times. This chain uses TRBV11-2 with TRBJ2-3; D ambiguous. The CDR3 has 14 amino acids. The germline gives CDR1 SGHAT, CDR2 FQNNGV. With 8 bases removed from V and 0 bases from J, the gap between germline ends came to 12 bases. The CDR3 spells CASGGSTSTDTQYF. The CDR3 nucleotides read TGTGCCAGCGGTGGTTCGACTAGCACAGATACGCAGTATTTT.

The V and J genes are TRBV20-1 and TRBJ2-5; D could derive from TRBD1 or TRBD2 (6 bases each). There are 14 residues in the CDR3. Trimming shortened V by 3 bases and J by 1 base, and 12 bases separated the two germline ends. Germline V CDR1 and CDR2: DFQATT, SNEGSKA (reference sequence). CDR3: CSASGGTPQETQYF. The CDR3 DNA follows: TGCAGTGCTAGTGGCGGGACACCCCAAGAGACCCAGTACTTC.

The sample holds many counts of this clonotype. This sequence joins TRBV29-1 and TRBJ1-1; no reliable D call. The CDR3 has 11 residues. Trimming pared 1 base from V and 1 base from J, leaving 1 base between. Germline V gene sequence: CDR1 SQVTM, CDR2 ANQGSEA. CDR3 DNA sequence: TGCAGCGTTGAAGCGAACACTGAAGCTTTCTTT. This gives the protein CSVEANTEAFF.

This clonotype was seen a handful of times. The V gene is TRBV6-5, the J gene TRBJ1-2; D perhaps matches TRBD1 (6 bases). The germline V and J ends were trimmed by 2 bases and 4 bases, with 8 bases remaining between them. The CDR3 consists of 13 residues. The germline V gene encodes CDR1 MNHEY and CDR2 SVGAGI. CDR3 sequence: CASSYGGPYGYTF. In DNA, the CDR3 is TGTGCCAGCAGTTACGGGGGGCCCTATGGCTACACCTTC.

This sequence joins TRBV7-2 and TRBJ2-3; maybe TRBD1 (8 bases). There are 15 residues in the CDR3. CDR1 and CDR2 (germline): SGHTA, FQGNSA. V shed 5 bases and J shed 3 bases, with 15 bases lying between them. The CDR3 nucleotides read TGTGCCAGCAGCCCGGACAGGGAGGGAACAGATACGCAGTATTTT. Its translation: CASSPDREGTDTQYF.

This clonotype occurred many times. V and J are TRBV11-3 and TRBJ2-1; 7 positions agree with TRBD2. Per germline, CDR1 SGHNT and CDR2 YENEEA. This CDR3 contains 16 residues. V was clipped by 5 bases and J by 6 bases; unmatched bases: 13. CDR3 sequence reads: CASSPETSSTLNEQFF. The CDR3, as DNA: TGTGCCAGCAGCCCCGAGACTAGCTCGACCCTCAATGAGCAGTTCTTC.

In this sample, this clonotype turned up a few times. The chain carries TRBV29-1 and TRBJ2-2; possibly TRBD1 for D (5 bases). The germline CDR1 and CDR2 sequences are SQVTM and ANQGSEA. The CDR3 contains 11 residues. Trimming stripped 6 bases from V and 6 bases from J, with 8 bases between. CDR3 sequence: CSVQGPGELFF. The CDR3 nucleotides read TGCAGCGTCCAGGGTCCCGGGGAGCTGTTTTTT.

This clonotype has a count of ten or more. This chain joins TRBV6-5 and TRBJ1-2; 7 positions agree with TRBD1. The V segment lost 2 bases and the J segment 4 bases; nucleotides outside the gene matches: 10. The CDR3 covers 16 residues. Germline V lookup: CDR1 MNHEY, CDR2 SVGAGI. As DNA, the CDR3 is TGTGCCAGCAGTTACCGGGGCGACAGGGCTGCCTATGGCTACACCTTC. It yields the protein CASSYRGDRAAYGYTF.

The V gene is TRBV11-3, the J gene TRBJ2-1; D remains ambiguous. The V gene lost 5 bases and the J gene lost 2 bases, with 7 bases spanning the gap. The CDR3 has 13 amino acids. The germline gives CDR1 SGHNT, CDR2 YENEEA. CDR3 bases: TGTGCCAGCAGCAGAGACCCCTACAATGAGCAGTTCTTC. Translated: CASSRDPYNEQFF.

The chain recombines TRBV5-8 with TRBJ2-5, with 7 bases fitting TRBD1. Germline V gene sequence: CDR1 SGHTS, CDR2 YDEGEE. Trimming removed 2 bases from V and 5 bases from J; junction bases left unmatched: 6. The CDR3 runs to 14 residues. CDR3: CASSLLQGWETQYF. Here the CDR3 DNA reads TGTGCCAGCAGCTTACTACAGGGGTGGGAGACCCAGTACTTC.

This clonotype was detected ten times or more. The rearrangement links TRBV5-1 to TRBJ2-7; D is unclear. CDR3 size: 15 residues. Germline loops: CDR1 SGHRS, CDR2 YFSETQ. The ends were cut back, 4 bases at V and 2 bases at J, with 16 bases in the middle. The CDR3 DNA reads TGCGCCAGCAGCGACAAGGGTGGGTCCACCTACGAGCAGTACTTC. Translated: CASSDKGGSTYEQYF.

This clonotype came up many times. The chain is built from TRBV11-3 and TRBJ1-1, with 12 bases fitting TRBD1. The length of the CDR3 is 14 residues. The V segment lost 6 bases and the J segment 6 bases; nucleotides outside the gene matches: 5. CDR1 and CDR2 (germline): SGHNT, YENEEA. The CDR3 protein is CASRPGQGASEAFF. Written as DNA, the CDR3 is TGTGCCAGCAGACCGGGACAGGGGGCATCTGAAGCTTTCTTT.